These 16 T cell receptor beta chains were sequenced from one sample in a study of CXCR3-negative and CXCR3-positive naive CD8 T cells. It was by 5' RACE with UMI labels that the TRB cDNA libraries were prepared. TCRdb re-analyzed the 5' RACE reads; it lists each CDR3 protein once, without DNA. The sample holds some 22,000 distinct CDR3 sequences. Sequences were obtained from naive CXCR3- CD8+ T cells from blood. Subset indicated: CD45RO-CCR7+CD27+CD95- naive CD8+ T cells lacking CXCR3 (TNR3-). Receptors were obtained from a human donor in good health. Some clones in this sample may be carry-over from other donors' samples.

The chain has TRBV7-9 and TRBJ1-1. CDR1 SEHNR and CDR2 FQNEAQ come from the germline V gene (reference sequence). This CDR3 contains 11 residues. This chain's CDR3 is CASSLSTEAFF. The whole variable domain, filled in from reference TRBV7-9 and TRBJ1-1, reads DTGVSQNPRHKITKRGQNVTFRCDPISEHNRLYWYRQTLGQGPEFLTYFQNEAQLEKSRLLSDRFSAERPKGSFSTLEIQRTEQGDSAMYLCASSLSTEAFFGQGTRLTVV.

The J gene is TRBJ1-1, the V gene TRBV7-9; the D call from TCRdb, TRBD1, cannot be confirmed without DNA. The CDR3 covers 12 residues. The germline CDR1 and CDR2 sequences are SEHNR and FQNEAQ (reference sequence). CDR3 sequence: CASSLNPGEAFF. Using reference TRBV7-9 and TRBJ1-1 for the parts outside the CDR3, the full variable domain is DTGVSQNPRHKITKRGQNVTFRCDPISEHNRLYWYRQTLGQGPEFLTYFQNEAQLEKSRLLSDRFSAERPKGSFSTLEIQRTEQGDSAMYLCASSLNPGEAFFGQGTRLTVV.

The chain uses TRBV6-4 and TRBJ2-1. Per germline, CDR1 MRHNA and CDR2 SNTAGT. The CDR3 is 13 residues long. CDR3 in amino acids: CASSDLSDNEQFF.

The CDR3 region is CASSLPSGAGYNEQFF. The genes are TRBV28 and TRBJ2-1; TCRdb selects TRBD2, and the lack of DNA leaves this call unchecked. CDR1 and CDR2 (germline): MDHEN, SYDVKM. The CDR3 loop spans 16 amino acids. Using reference TRBV28 and TRBJ2-1 for the parts outside the CDR3, the full variable domain is DVKVTQSSRYLVKRTGEKVFLECVQDMDHENMFWYRQDPGLGLRLIYFSYDVKMKEKGDIPEGYSVSREKKERFSLILESASTNQTSMYLCASSLPSGAGYNEQFFGPGTRLTVL.

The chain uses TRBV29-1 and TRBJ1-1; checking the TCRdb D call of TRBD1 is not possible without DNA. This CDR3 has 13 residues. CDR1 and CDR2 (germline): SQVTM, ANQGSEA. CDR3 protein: CSVGEDGNTEAFF.

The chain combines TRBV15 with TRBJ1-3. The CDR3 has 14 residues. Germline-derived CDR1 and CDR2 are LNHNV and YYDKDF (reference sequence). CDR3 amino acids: CATSQRLSGNTIYF.

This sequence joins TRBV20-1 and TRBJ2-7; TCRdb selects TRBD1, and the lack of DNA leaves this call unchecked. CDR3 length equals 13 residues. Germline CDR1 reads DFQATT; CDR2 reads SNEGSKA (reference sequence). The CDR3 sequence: CSARDGDRPEQYF.

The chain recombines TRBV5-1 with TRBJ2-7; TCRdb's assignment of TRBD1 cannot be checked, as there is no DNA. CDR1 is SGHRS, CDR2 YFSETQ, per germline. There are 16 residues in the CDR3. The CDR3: CASSSSTGSESYEQYF. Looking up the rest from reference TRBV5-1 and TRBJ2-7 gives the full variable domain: KAGVTQTPRYLIKTRGQQVTLSCSPISGHRSVSWYQQTPGQGLQFLFEYFSETQRNKGNFPGRFSGRQFSNSRSEMNVSTLELGDSALYLCASSSSTGSESYEQYFGPGTRLTVT.

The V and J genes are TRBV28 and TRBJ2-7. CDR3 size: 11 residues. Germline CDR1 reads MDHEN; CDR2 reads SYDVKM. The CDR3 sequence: CASSWESEQYF.

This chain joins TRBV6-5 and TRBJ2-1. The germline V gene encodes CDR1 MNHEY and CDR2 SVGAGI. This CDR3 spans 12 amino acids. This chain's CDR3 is CASSYSKNEQFF.

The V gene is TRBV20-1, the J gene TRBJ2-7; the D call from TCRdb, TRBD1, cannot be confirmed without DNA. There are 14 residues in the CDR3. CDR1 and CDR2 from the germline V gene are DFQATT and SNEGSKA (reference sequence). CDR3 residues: CSGESRGMSYEQYF.

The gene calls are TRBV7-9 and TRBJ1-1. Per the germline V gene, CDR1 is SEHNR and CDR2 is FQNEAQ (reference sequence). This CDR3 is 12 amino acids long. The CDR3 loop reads CATLGMNTEAFF.

The CDR3 sequence is CASSFLGTGELFF. The rearrangement links TRBV28 to TRBJ2-2. Germline V gene lookup returns CDR1 MDHEN and CDR2 SYDVKM. CDR3 length: 13 amino acids.

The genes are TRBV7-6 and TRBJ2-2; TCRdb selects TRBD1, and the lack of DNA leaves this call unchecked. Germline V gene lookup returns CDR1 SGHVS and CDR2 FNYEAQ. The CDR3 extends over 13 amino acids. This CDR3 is CASRGGTTGELFF.

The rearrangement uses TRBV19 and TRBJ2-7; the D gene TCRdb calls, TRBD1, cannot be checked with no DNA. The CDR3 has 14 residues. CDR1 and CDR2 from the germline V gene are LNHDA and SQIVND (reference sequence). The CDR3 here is CASSSRDTSYEQYF.

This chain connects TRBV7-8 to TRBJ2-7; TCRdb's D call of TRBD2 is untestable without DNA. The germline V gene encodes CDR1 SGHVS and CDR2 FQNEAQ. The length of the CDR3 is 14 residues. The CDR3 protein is CASSLAGLAYEQYF.